Presented here are 22 T cell receptor beta chains from one specimen sequenced in a study of blood T cell repertoires in COVID-19. Clones were sequenced by immunoSEQ multiplex PCR, and TCRdb holds only the in-frame ones, with some missing. The sample consists of about 310,000 clones, around 91% of them appearing once. Sequencing used PBMCs or T cells enriched from blood (not recorded which). The receptors come from a woman under 30 with acute COVID-19.

The gene calls are TRBV5-1 and TRBJ1-1; 10 positions match TRBD1. The germline gives CDR1 SGHRS, CDR2 YFSETQ. The CDR3 has 15 residues. Trimming at V came to 4 bases and at J to 5 bases, leaving 8 bases not matched to a gene. CDR3 protein: CASSLRQGARTEAFF. The CDR3 DNA sequence: TGCGCCAGCAGCCTAAGACAGGGGGCGCGTACTGAAGCTTTCTTT.

This chain connects TRBV5-1 to TRBJ2-1; 14 bases match TRBD2. The CDR3 spans 15 residues. Germline V gene lookup returns CDR1 SGHRS and CDR2 YFSETQ. The V segment lost 3 bases and the J segment 8 bases; nucleotides outside the gene matches: 4. For the CDR3, the DNA is TGCGCCAGCAGCTGGGGGACTAGCGGGAGTCATGAGCAGTTCTTC. Amino acids: CASSWGTSGSHEQFF.

The chain carries TRBV5-1 and TRBJ1-6; possibly TRBD1 for D (6 bases). With 0 bases removed from V and 6 bases from J, the gap between germline ends came to 16 bases. Germline CDR1 reads SGHRS; CDR2 reads YFSETQ. The CDR3 is made up of 17 amino acids. CDR3 protein: CASSLEPRGFGNSPLHF. The CDR3 DNA reads TGCGCCAGCAGCTTGGAACCCAGGGGCTTTGGTAATTCACCCCTCCACTTT. Full variable domain (remainder filled in from reference TRBV5-1 and TRBJ1-6): KAGVTQTPRYLIKTRGQQVTLSCSPISGHRSVSWYQQTPGQGLQFLFEYFSETQRNKGNFPGRFSGRQFSNSRSEMNVSTLELGDSALYLCASSLEPRGFGNSPLHFGNGTRLTVT.

V is TRBV19 and J is TRBJ2-3, with 8 bases lining up with TRBD1. The CDR3 runs 13 residues. Unmatched junction bases numbered 7, after V lost 11 bases and J lost 3 bases. From germline, CDR1 is LNHDA and CDR2 SQIVND (reference sequence). This CDR3 is CAGGTGGTDTQYF. For the CDR3, the DNA is TGTGCCGGCGGAACAGGGGGAACAGATACGCAGTATTTT.

The V gene is TRBV15, the J gene TRBJ1-1; 7 bases align to TRBD1. The CDR3 has 16 amino acids. Germline V gives CDR1 LNHNV, CDR2 YYDKDF (reference sequence). V lost 0 bases to trimming and J lost 4 bases; unmatched junction nucleotides: 8. The CDR3 loop is CATSRDQWGQSTEAFF. The CDR3 nucleotides read TGTGCCACCAGCAGAGATCAGTGGGGACAGTCCACTGAAGCTTTCTTT.

The V gene is TRBV5-5, the J gene TRBJ1-2, with 7 bases matching TRBD1. Germline CDR1 is SGHKS and CDR2 is YYEKEE (reference sequence). Trimming at V came to 4 bases and at J to 2 bases, leaving 17 bases not matched to a gene. There are 18 residues in the CDR3. CDR3 bases: TGTGCCAGCAGCACGACAGGGAGTAGTGCGGTCCCCAACTATGGCTACACCTTC. It specifies CASSTTGSSAVPNYGYTF.

The V and J genes are TRBV9 and TRBJ1-3, with 9 bases fitting TRBD1. Germline V gives CDR1 SGDLS, CDR2 YYNGEE. The CDR3 is made up of 16 amino acids. Germline trimming cut 0 bases from V and 4 bases from J; bases unmatched to any gene: 5. The CDR3 reads CASSVGRTGVGNTIYF. CDR3 in DNA: TGTGCCAGCAGCGTAGGAAGGACAGGGGTAGGAAACACCATATATTTT.

The chain uses TRBV11-2 and TRBJ2-7, with 9 bases that match TRBD1. Unmatched junction bases numbered 7, after V lost 0 bases and J lost 4 bases. Germline V gene sequence: CDR1 SGHAT, CDR2 FQNNGV. The CDR3 has 16 residues. The CDR3 loop is CASSLDRAGQGYEQYF. DNA of the CDR3: TGTGCCAGCAGCTTAGACCGCGCGGGACAGGGATACGAGCAGTACTTC.

The chain links TRBV19 to TRBJ2-3, with D tentatively TRBD1 (6 bases). The V gene lost 7 bases and the J gene lost 2 bases, with 19 bases spanning the gap. Germline CDR1 is LNHDA and CDR2 is SQIVND (reference sequence). The CDR3 is 16 residues long. CDR3 nucleotides: TGTGCCAGTACCCTTACGGCCAGGACAGACACAGATACGCAGTATTTT. Its protein product is CASTLTARTDTDTQYF.

This chain connects TRBV6-5 to TRBJ1-1; D is perhaps TRBD1 (5 bases). This CDR3 has 15 amino acids. Per germline, CDR1 MNHEY and CDR2 SVGAGI. V dropped 6 bases and J dropped 3 bases, with 17 bases sitting between them. CDR3 in DNA: TGTGCCAGCAGCCCGGATATCGGGGACTACACTGAAGCTTTCTTT. Protein sequence: CASSPDIGDYTEAFF.

The rearrangement joins TRBV19 to TRBJ1-6; the match to TRBD1 covers 10 bases. CDR1 is LNHDA and CDR2 is SQIVND in the germline V gene (reference sequence). The CDR3 is 12 amino acids. J gave up 13 bases and V 9 bases, and 6 bases lay outside the gene matches. The CDR3 loop is CASRDRGHPLHF. The DNA of the CDR3 is TGTGCCAGCCGGGACAGGGGACATCCCCTCCACTTT.

This rearrangement joins TRBV9 to TRBJ1-1; TRBD1 matches 10 bases. Germline values: CDR1 SGDLS, CDR2 YYNGEE. The V gene end was trimmed by 4 bases and the J gene end by 1 base; junction bases not matched to a gene: 10. The length of the CDR3 is 17 residues. CDR3 coding DNA: TGTGCCAGCAGCCCCAGGGACGGGACAGGGGCGAACACTGAAGCTTTCTTT. Translated, it gives CASSPRDGTGANTEAFF.

The J gene is TRBJ1-5, the V gene TRBV11-2, with 8 positions matching TRBD1. Trimming at V came to 6 bases and at J to 1 base, leaving 2 bases not matched to a gene. The CDR3 contains 14 residues. The germline gives CDR1 SGHAT, CDR2 FQNNGV. In DNA, the CDR3 is TGTGCCAGCAGTCGGACAGGGAGCAATCAGCCCCAGCATTTT. Residues: CASSRTGSNQPQHF.

The chain uses TRBV30 and TRBJ1-2; unclear D gene. This CDR3 is built from 15 residues. Germline assignment: CDR1 GTSNPN and CDR2 SVGIG (reference sequence). V was clipped by 3 bases and J by 1 base, with 15 bases between them. CDR3 protein: CAWSERVLLNYGYTF. The CDR3 DNA is TGTGCCTGGAGCGAACGGGTCCTACTTAACTATGGCTACACCTTC.

The chain uses TRBV6-2 or TRBV6-3 and TRBJ1-1; 7 bases are a match to TRBD1. The germline V gene encodes CDR1 MNHEY and CDR2 SVGEGT. The junction had 3 bases not matched to a gene; V was cut back by 4 bases and J by 4 bases. This CDR3 is 13 amino acids long. This CDR3 is CASSWGQTTEAFF. The CDR3 DNA follows: TGTGCCAGCAGTTGGGGACAGACCACTGAAGCTTTCTTT.

The chain combines TRBV5-4 with TRBJ2-7, with 8 bases aligning to TRBD2. Germline-derived CDR1 and CDR2 are SGHNT and YYREEE (reference sequence). After removal of 2 bases from V and 4 bases from J, the junction contained 5 bases not matched to a gene. The CDR3 sequence is 14 residues long. CDR3 region: CASSLSGSGYEQYF. DNA of the CDR3: TGTGCCAGCAGCTTAAGCGGGAGTGGATACGAGCAGTACTTC.

V and J are TRBV6-5 and TRBJ1-5; TRBD1 might be the D (5 bases). V was cut by 2 bases and J by 8 bases, with 13 bases left in between. Per the germline V gene, CDR1 is MNHEY and CDR2 is SVGAGI. The CDR3 length is 14 residues. The CDR3 DNA sequence: TGTGCCAGCAGTTACGGAGCCGCGGGGGAGCCCCAGCATTTT. As protein: CASSYGAAGEPQHF.

This rearrangement joins TRBV24-1 to TRBJ2-7, with D perhaps TRBD1 (6 bases). V dropped 9 bases and J dropped 0 bases, with 17 bases sitting between them. CDR1 is KGHDR and CDR2 is SFDVKD in the germline V gene. There are 15 residues in the CDR3. CDR3 nucleotides: TGTGCCACCGGGCCTCGGGACACACCCTCCTACGAGCAGTACTTC. This translates into CATGPRDTPSYEQYF.

The chain recombines TRBV13 with TRBJ1-2; 8 nucleotides align to TRBD1. The V segment lost 4 bases and the J segment 7 bases; nucleotides outside the gene matches: 11. In germline, CDR1 is PRHDT, CDR2 FYEKMQ (reference sequence). This CDR3 spans 15 amino acids. Here the CDR3 DNA reads TGTGCCAGCAGCTCTACAGACAGGGGAATAGGTGGCTACACCTTC. It yields the protein CASSSTDRGIGGYTF. Together with reference TRBV13 and TRBJ1-2, the CDR3 gives the full variable domain: AAGVIQSPRHLIKEKRETATLKCYPIPRHDTVYWYQQGPGQDPQFLISFYEKMQSDKGSIPDRFSAQQFSDYHSELNMSSLELGDSALYFCASSSTDRGIGGYTFGSGTRLTVV.

CDR3 protein: CASSQGVSYGYTF. The CDR3 DNA follows: TGTGCCAGCAGCCAGGGAGTGTCCTATGGCTACACCTTC. The V gene is TRBV16, the J gene TRBJ1-2; the D is unclear. In germline, CDR1 is KGHSY, CDR2 FQNENV. The V end lost 3 bases, the J end lost 4 bases, and 9 bases lay between the germline ends. The CDR3 contains 13 residues.

This chain connects TRBV19 to TRBJ2-7; 11 bases are shared with TRBD2. The CDR3 runs 16 residues. Germline V gene lookup returns CDR1 LNHDA and CDR2 SQIVND (reference sequence). V lost 1 base and J lost 3; bases outside the gene matches: 5. The CDR3 sequence is CASSIGGLADYYEQYF. CDR3 bases: TGTGCCAGTAGTATAGGGGGACTAGCGGATTACTACGAGCAGTACTTC.

This rearrangement joins TRBV27 to TRBJ1-1; D call uncertain. There are 11 residues in the CDR3. The V gene lost 6 bases and the J gene lost 2 bases, with 4 bases spanning the gap. Germline loops: CDR1 MNHEY, CDR2 SMNVEV (reference sequence). This CDR3 reads CASSRNTEAFF. CDR3 DNA sequence: TGTGCCAGCAGCCGTAACACTGAAGCTTTCTTT.